The 24 T cell receptor beta chains below were found in one sample sequenced in a study of PD-L1 blockade in urothelial cancer. Assay: immunoSEQ multiplex PCR; the TCRdb copy retains only in-frame clones and omits some. This table has about 120,000 clones, approximately 90% appearing once. Time point: peripheral blood 6 weeks after treatment start. The sequences come from PBMCs, collected around atezolizumab (anti-PD-L1) treatment. Source of these receptors: a man aged 55 to 70 with urothelial cancer.

The chain couples TRBV11-2 to TRBJ2-1; TRBD2 aligns across 13 bases. Germline lookup yields CDR1 SGHAT and CDR2 FQNNGV. CDR3 length equals 15 residues. V trimming: 1 base; J trimming: 9 bases; junction bases outside the gene matches: 3. CDR3 region: CASSLGLAGGSEQFF. The CDR3 region has the DNA TGTGCCAGCAGCTTAGGACTAGCGGGGGGTAGTGAGCAGTTCTTC.

This clone was picked up a small number of times. The V call is TRBV5-1, the J call TRBJ2-1; 9 bases line up with TRBD1. CDR3 size: 18 residues. V shed 3 bases, J shed 4 bases, and the junction held 14 bases outside the gene matches. Germline CDR1 is SGHRS and CDR2 is YFSETQ. CDR3 in amino acids: CASSSGQGSTLFYNEQFF. The CDR3, as DNA: TGCGCCAGCAGCTCCGGACAGGGGTCGACTCTCTTTTACAATGAGCAGTTCTTC.

Only a few counts were recorded for this clone. The rearrangement joins TRBV6-5 to TRBJ2-6, with D perhaps matching TRBD1 (5 bases). The V gene's germline CDR1 is MNHEY and CDR2 SVGAGI. V gave up 2 bases and J gave up 0 bases, with 5 bases separating them. The CDR3 has 15 residues. The CDR3 here is CASSYDSSGANVLTF. CDR3 sequence (DNA): TGTGCCAGCAGTTACGACAGCTCTGGGGCCAACGTCCTGACTTTC.

The chain is built from TRBV7-6 and TRBJ1-5; 9 nucleotides match TRBD1. Germline V gene data show CDR1 as SGHVS and CDR2 as FNYEAQ. CDR3 length equals 14 residues. J lost 7 bases, V lost 6 bases, and 7 bases had no gene match. The CDR3 bases are TGTGCCAGCAGTTGGGACAGGGAAGGACAGCCCCAGCATTTT. Its translation is CASSWDREGQPQHF.

This chain uses TRBV5-5 with TRBJ2-5; TRBD1 might be the D (6 bases). V was shortened by 3 bases and J by 4 bases, with 10 bases between the two germline ends. This CDR3 comprises 13 residues. The germline gives CDR1 SGHKS, CDR2 YYEKEE (reference sequence). The CDR3 loop is CASSSQGRETQYF. The CDR3 nucleotides read TGTGCCAGCAGCTCTCAGGGGAGAGAGACCCAGTACTTC.

Written as DNA, the CDR3 is TGTGCCAGCAGCTTAAGTGCTACCTACGAGCAGTACTTC. This translates into CASSLSATYEQYF. This sequence joins TRBV7-3 and TRBJ2-7; D unclear. Germline lookup yields CDR1 SGHTA and CDR2 FQGTGA. This CDR3 comprises 13 residues. V shed 1 base and J shed 2 bases, with 6 bases lying between them.

The chain recombines TRBV9 with TRBJ1-6; the match to TRBD1 covers 9 bases. Germline loops: CDR1 SGDLS, CDR2 YYNGEE. J lost 9 bases, V lost 0 bases, and 4 bases had no gene match. The length of the CDR3 is 15 residues. The CDR3 region has the DNA TGTGCCAGCAGCGTAGAGGGACAGGGAGGTTCACCCCTCCACTTT. Its protein product is CASSVEGQGGSPLHF.

The J gene is TRBJ2-7, the V gene TRBV18; perhaps TRBD2 as D (6 bases). Trimming left V 2 bases short and J 7 bases short, with 15 bases between. Germline assignment: CDR1 KGHSH and CDR2 LQKENI. The CDR3 consists of 14 residues. Here the CDR3 DNA reads TGTGCCAGCTCACCATCTCGGGCGGGGCAAGAGCAGTACTTC. Translating gives CASSPSRAGQEQYF.

The chain uses TRBV13 and TRBJ2-7; D is perhaps TRBD1 (5 bases). Germline loops: CDR1 PRHDT, CDR2 FYEKMQ (reference sequence). V lost 1 base and J lost 3, with 16 bases in between. This CDR3 contains 16 residues. CDR3 coding DNA: TGTGCCAGCAGCTTAGTAGGGGCAGGTCGGAACTACGAGCAGTACTTC. Translated, it gives CASSLVGAGRNYEQYF.

The V and J genes are TRBV6-5 and TRBJ2-3; D is perhaps TRBD2 (5 bases). The V gene lost 5 bases and the J gene lost 0 bases, with 9 bases spanning the gap. The CDR3 covers 14 residues. In germline, CDR1 is MNHEY, CDR2 SVGAGI. The CDR3 loop reads CASSPGLSTDTQYF. The CDR3 bases are TGTGCCAGCAGTCCCGGACTTAGCACAGATACGCAGTATTTT.

The count of this clone is one. The chain uses TRBV7-3 and TRBJ2-5; tentatively, D is TRBD1 (6 bases). The V end lost 1 base, the J end lost 2 bases, and 8 bases lay between the germline ends. Per germline, CDR1 SGHTA and CDR2 FQGTGA. The CDR3 contains 14 residues. CDR3 region: CASSLNGQQETQYF. The CDR3 DNA sequence: TGTGCCAGCAGCTTAAACGGACAGCAAGAGACCCAGTACTTC.

The rearrangement links TRBV9 to TRBJ1-2; no firm D call. V was pared by 8 bases and J by 4 bases, with 18 bases between. CDR3 length: 14 residues. CDR1 is SGDLS and CDR2 is YYNGEE in the germline V gene. CDR3 coding DNA: TGTGCCAGTAAAAAAGCCTCCTCGGGCTATGGCTACACCTTC. It is translated as CASKKASSGYGYTF.

The chain is built from TRBV7-2 and TRBJ2-5; 9 nucleotides align to TRBD2. The CDR3 length is 17 residues. Trimming took 2 bases from V and 5 from J; bases not matched to a gene: 12. Germline loops: CDR1 SGHTA, CDR2 FQGNSA. CDR3 in amino acids: CASSLRNFAGGRETQYF. Here the CDR3 DNA reads TGTGCCAGCAGCTTAAGGAACTTTGCGGGGGGGCGGGAGACCCAGTACTTC.

The sample holds a few counts of this clone. The gene calls are TRBV2 and TRBJ2-7; 7 positions match TRBD1. In germline, CDR1 is SNHLY, CDR2 FYNNEI. Germline trimming cut 6 bases from V and 5 bases from J; bases unmatched to any gene: 7. This CDR3 spans 13 amino acids. CDR3 sequence reads: CASSMTGRHEQYF. In DNA form, the CDR3 reads TGTGCCAGCAGCATGACAGGGCGCCACGAGCAGTACTTC.

Only one count was recorded for this clone. V and J are TRBV13 and TRBJ2-1, with 11 bases that match TRBD2. The CDR3 runs 16 residues. With V trimmed by 6 bases and J by 0 bases, 4 bases remained unmatched. Germline CDR1 PRHDT, CDR2 FYEKMQ (reference sequence). CDR3 amino acids: CASSATSGASYNEQFF. The CDR3 coding sequence is TGTGCCAGCAGTGCGACTAGCGGGGCCTCCTACAATGAGCAGTTCTTC.

This chain joins TRBV10-3 and TRBJ1-1; TRBD1 might be the D (5 bases). This CDR3 is built from 17 residues. Deletions cut 6 bases from V and 0 bases from J, with 20 bases between. The germline V gene has CDR1 ENHRY and CDR2 SYGVKD. The CDR3 DNA is TGTGCCATCAGCGGCGGGGCGGGAAGGACTATGAACACTGAAGCTTTCTTT. This translates into CAISGGAGRTMNTEAFF.

V gene TRBV11-2 combines with J gene TRBJ2-2; TRBD2 might be the D (6 bases). V lost 7 bases to trimming and J lost 6 bases, with 15 bases between them. The CDR3 has 14 amino acids. Germline V CDR1 and CDR2: SGHAT, FQNNGV. The CDR3 spells CASNPQGGAGELFF. DNA for the CDR3: TGTGCCAGCAATCCCCAGGGAGGTGCCGGGGAGCTGTTTTTT.

J is TRBJ2-5 and V is TRBV21-1; the D call of TRBD2 is as the table states it, not checked on the DNA. TRBV21-1 is a known pseudogene. The CDR3 has 16 residues. This chain's CDR3 is CASSKPGLAGEETQYF. CDR3 bases: TGTGCCAGCAGCAAGCCGGGACTAGCGGGAGAAGAGACCCAGTACTTC.

The V call is TRBV5-1, the J call TRBJ1-2, with a tentative D call TRBD1 (5 bases). CDR1 is SGHRS, CDR2 YFSETQ, per germline. The CDR3 runs 15 residues. Trimming stripped 4 bases from V and 9 bases from J, with 22 bases between. In DNA, the CDR3 is TGCGCCAGCAGCCTAATCGCGGGAGGGGAGGTGAGCTACACCTTC. Translated, it gives CASSLIAGGEVSYTF. Filled out from reference TRBV5-1 and TRBJ1-2, the complete variable domain reads KAGVTQTPRYLIKTRGQQVTLSCSPISGHRSVSWYQQTPGQGLQFLFEYFSETQRNKGNFPGRFSGRQFSNSRSEMNVSTLELGDSALYLCASSLIAGGEVSYTFGSGTRLTVV.

The chain is built from TRBV5-1 and TRBJ2-3; D perhaps matches TRBD2 (7 bases). The CDR3 sequence is 14 residues long. Germline values: CDR1 SGHRS, CDR2 YFSETQ. The V end was cut by 0 bases, the J end by 6 bases, with 11 bases between. The CDR3 is CASSLGAGADTQYF. As DNA, the CDR3 is TGCGCCAGCAGCTTGGGGGCGGGGGCTGATACGCAGTATTTT.

The genes are TRBV12-5 and TRBJ1-1; the D gene is possibly TRBD1 (6 bases). Trimming removed 2 bases from V and 6 bases from J, with 16 bases in between. This CDR3 spans 15 amino acids. CDR1 is LGHNT and CDR2 is FRNRAP in the germline V gene. CDR3 in amino acids: CASGLSRGQQSEAFF. CDR3 sequence (DNA): TGTGCTAGTGGTTTGTCCCGTGGACAGCAGTCTGAAGCTTTCTTT.

This sequence joins TRBV5-1 and TRBJ2-7; 9 nucleotides align to TRBD2. V trimming: 3 bases; J trimming: 4 bases; junction bases outside the gene matches: 8. This CDR3 comprises 15 residues. Germline V gene lookup returns CDR1 SGHRS and CDR2 YFSETQ. CDR3 DNA sequence: TGCGCCAGCAGCTCGAATAGCGGGAGAACTTACGAGCAGTACTTC. This gives the protein CASSSNSGRTYEQYF.

There are a few counts of this clone. The rearrangement uses TRBV4-3 and TRBJ1-4, with 11 nucleotides matching TRBD1. The CDR3 is 15 residues long. Germline V gives CDR1 LGHNA, CDR2 YSLEER. The V gene end was trimmed by 0 bases and the J gene end by 7 bases; junction bases not matched to a gene: 1. Here the CDR3 DNA reads TGCGCCAGCAGCCAAGATGGGACAGGGGGTGAAAAACTGTTTTTT. Translation: CASSQDGTGGEKLFF.

The V call is TRBV4-3, the J call TRBJ2-3; 11 bases are shared with TRBD2. Germline CDR1 is LGHNA and CDR2 is YSLEER. The CDR3 loop spans 16 amino acids. J lost 5 bases, V lost 4 bases, and 8 bases had no gene match. The CDR3: CASSLGTSGGGDTQYF. Here the CDR3 DNA reads TGCGCCAGCAGCCTGGGGACTAGCGGTGGGGGAGATACGCAGTATTTT.